This T cell receptor (beta chain) stems from a study of T cells in Graves' hyperthyroidism and ophthalmopathy. Amplified regions were TCR beta CDR3 sequences from RNA transcripts. The study used the HTBI primer set for a first-round RT-PCR of the TCR CDR3. TCRdb re-derived calls from the multiplex PCR reads in MiXCR, one entry per CDR3 protein. There are a few hundred thousand distinct CDR3 sequences in the sample; about 15% occur only once, and 30% to 35% lies in the top ten. At least ten counts were recorded for this clonotype. Uncontrolled infection, other autoimmune disease, pregnancy and lactation each barred patients from inclusion. For the diagnoses, clinical symptoms, serum thyroxine and TRAb, thyroid ultrasound and orbital computed tomography were used. The sequence was collected from a woman in her twenties or thirties with Graves' hyperthyroidism. The sequenced sample consisted of blood.

The CDR3, as DNA: TGTGCCAGCAGTTCCCATTCAGTTTACAATGAGCAGTTCTTC. Translating it yields CASSSHSVYNEQFF. The V gene is TRBV12-3 or TRBV12-4, the J gene TRBJ2-1; no definite D call. V was trimmed by 4 bases and J by 4 bases, leaving 11 bases between them. The CDR3 spans 14 residues.